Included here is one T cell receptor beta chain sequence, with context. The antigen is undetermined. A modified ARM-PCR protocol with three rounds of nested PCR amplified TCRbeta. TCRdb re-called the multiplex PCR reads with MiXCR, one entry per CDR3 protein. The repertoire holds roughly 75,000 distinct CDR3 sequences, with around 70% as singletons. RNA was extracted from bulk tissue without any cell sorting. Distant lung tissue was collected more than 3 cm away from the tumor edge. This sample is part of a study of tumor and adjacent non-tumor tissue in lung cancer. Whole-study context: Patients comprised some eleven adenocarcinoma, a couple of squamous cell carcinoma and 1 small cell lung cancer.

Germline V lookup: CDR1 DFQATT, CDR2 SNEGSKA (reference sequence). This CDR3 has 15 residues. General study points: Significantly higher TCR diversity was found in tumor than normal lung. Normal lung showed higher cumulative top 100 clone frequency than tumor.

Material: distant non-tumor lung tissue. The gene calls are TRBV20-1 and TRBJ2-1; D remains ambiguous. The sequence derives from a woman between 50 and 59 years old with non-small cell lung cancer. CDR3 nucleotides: TGCAATGTTGCTCCCAACTTAGACTCCATGAATGAGCAGTTCTTC. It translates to CNVAPNLDSMNEQFF.